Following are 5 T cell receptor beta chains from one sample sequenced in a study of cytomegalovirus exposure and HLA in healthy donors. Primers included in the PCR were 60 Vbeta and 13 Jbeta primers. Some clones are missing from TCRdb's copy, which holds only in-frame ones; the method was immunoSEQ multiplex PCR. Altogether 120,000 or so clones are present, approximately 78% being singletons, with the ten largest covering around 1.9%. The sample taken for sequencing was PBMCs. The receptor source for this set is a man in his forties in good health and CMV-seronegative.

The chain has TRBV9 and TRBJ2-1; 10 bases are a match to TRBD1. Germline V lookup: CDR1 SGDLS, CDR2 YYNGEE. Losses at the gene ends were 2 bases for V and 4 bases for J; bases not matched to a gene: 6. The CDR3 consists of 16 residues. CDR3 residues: CASSVFGTGEYNEQFF. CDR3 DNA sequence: TGTGCCAGCAGCGTCTTTGGGACAGGGGAATACAATGAGCAGTTCTTC.

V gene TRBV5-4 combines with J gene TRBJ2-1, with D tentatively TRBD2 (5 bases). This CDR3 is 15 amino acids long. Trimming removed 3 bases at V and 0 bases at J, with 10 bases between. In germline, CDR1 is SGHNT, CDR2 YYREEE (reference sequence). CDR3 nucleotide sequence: TGTGCCAGCAGCTCAACGGGAAACTCCTACAATGAGCAGTTCTTC. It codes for CASSSTGNSYNEQFF.

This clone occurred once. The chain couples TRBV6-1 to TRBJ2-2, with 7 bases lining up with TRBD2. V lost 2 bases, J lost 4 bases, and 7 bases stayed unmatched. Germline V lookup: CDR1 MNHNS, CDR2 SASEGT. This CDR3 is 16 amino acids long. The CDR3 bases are TGTGCCAGCAGTGAAATGGCTAGCGGAGCCACCGGGGAGCTGTTTTTT. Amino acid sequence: CASSEMASGATGELFF.

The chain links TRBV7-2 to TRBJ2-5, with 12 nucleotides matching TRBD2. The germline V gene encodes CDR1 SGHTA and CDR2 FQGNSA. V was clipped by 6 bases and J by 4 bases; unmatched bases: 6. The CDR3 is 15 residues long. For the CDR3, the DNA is TGTGCCAGCAGTCCCGGACTAGCGGGGTCAGAGACCCAGTACTTC. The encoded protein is CASSPGLAGSETQYF.

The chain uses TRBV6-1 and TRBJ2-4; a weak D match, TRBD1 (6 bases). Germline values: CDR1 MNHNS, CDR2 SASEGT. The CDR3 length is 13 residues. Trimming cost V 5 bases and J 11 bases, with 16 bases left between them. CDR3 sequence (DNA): TGTGCCAGCAGTCGACGACAGGTGGTAGTTCAGTACTTC. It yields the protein CASSRRQVVVQYF.